Shown below are 11 T cell receptor beta chains from a single sample sequenced in a study of cytomegalovirus exposure and HLA in healthy donors. Primers: 60 Vbeta forward and 13 Jbeta reverse. The data were produced by immunoSEQ multiplex PCR, yet TCRdb's version contains in-frame clones alone and is incomplete. Among some 200,000 clones listed, 80% to 85% were seen once. Sequencing used PBMCs. These receptors were taken from a woman aged 25 to 45 in good health and CMV-seronegative.

There are a few counts of this clone. The J gene is TRBJ1-1, the V gene TRBV6-1, with 8 bases aligning to TRBD1. Germline CDR1 is MNHNS and CDR2 is SASEGT. The CDR3 sequence is 13 residues long. The ends lost 2 bases at V and 8 bases at J; junction bases unmatched: 4. This CDR3 is CASSEQWTGEAFF. In nucleotides, the CDR3 is TGTGCCAGCAGTGAACAATGGACAGGGGAAGCTTTCTTT.

This clone was picked up a small number of times. This rearrangement joins TRBV5-5 to TRBJ2-3; TRBD2 matches at 11 bases. Germline CDR1 and CDR2: SGHKS and YYEKEE (reference sequence). J gave up 2 bases and V 2 bases, and 1 base lay outside the gene matches. The length of the CDR3 is 15 residues. As DNA, the CDR3 is TGTGCCAGCAGCTTTAGCGGGGGGGACACAGATACGCAGTATTTT. It encodes CASSFSGGDTDTQYF.

This clone was recorded a few times. The chain links TRBV28 to TRBJ2-1, with 11 bases matching TRBD2. V lost 0 bases and J lost 3; bases outside the gene matches: 10. Germline V gene data show CDR1 as MDHEN and CDR2 as SYDVKM. The CDR3 spans 19 residues. CDR3 in DNA: TGTGCCAGCAGTTTATGGGACAGGACTAGCGGGTTTGTCTACAATGAGCAGTTCTTC. This encodes CASSLWDRTSGFVYNEQFF.

The V gene is TRBV5-7, the J gene TRBJ2-1; D may be TRBD2 (5 bases). TRBV5-7 is placed among ORFs of uncertain function. The CDR3 extends over 15 amino acids. V gave up 1 base and J gave up 7 bases, with 15 bases separating them. The chain's CDR3 is CASSLRSVYPNEQFF. The DNA for the CDR3 is TGTGCCAGCAGCTTGCGTAGCGTATACCCTAATGAGCAGTTCTTC.

The chain couples TRBV28 to TRBJ1-3; D unresolved. V lost 7 bases to trimming and J lost 0 bases, with 10 bases between them. The CDR3 runs to 14 residues. CDR1 and CDR2 from the germline V gene are MDHEN and SYDVKM. Written as DNA, the CDR3 is TGTGCCAGCAAGCGGACCAACTCTGGAAACACCATATATTTT. Its translation: CASKRTNSGNTIYF.

The chain joins TRBV4-3 to TRBJ1-1; the D is unclear. The V and J ends lost 5 bases and 6 bases respectively, with 16 bases between them. The CDR3 length is 14 residues. CDR1 is LGHNA and CDR2 is YSLEER in the germline V gene. In DNA form, the CDR3 reads TGCGCCAGCAGCTTCTTAGTAGCGTTTTCTGAAGCTTTCTTT. It encodes CASSFLVAFSEAFF.

V gene TRBV27 combines with J gene TRBJ2-2, with 10 bases fitting TRBD2. The trim removed 7 bases at V and 9 bases at J, leaving 14 bases unmatched. The CDR3 has 16 residues. Germline CDR1 MNHEY, CDR2 SMNVEV (reference sequence). In DNA, the CDR3 is TGTGCCAGCAAACAACTAGCGGGGTCCCCGAACCGGGAGCTGTTTTTT. It is translated as CASKQLAGSPNRELFF.

The V gene is TRBV7-9, the J gene TRBJ2-5, with D possibly TRBD2 on 6 matching bases. The CDR3 has 15 amino acids. V was cut by 1 base and J by 5 bases, with 14 bases left in between. Germline lookup yields CDR1 SEHNR and CDR2 FQNEAQ (reference sequence). In DNA form, the CDR3 reads TGTGCCAGCAGCTTAGGGACTACGGCCAGGGAGACCCAGTACTTC. Encoded protein: CASSLGTTARETQYF.

This clone was seen just once. The CDR3 nucleotides read TGCGCCAGCAGCTTGGCCCTAGCGGGAGGTGTAGGGACAGATACGCAGTATTTT. Amino acid sequence: CASSLALAGGVGTDTQYF. The rearrangement links TRBV5-1 to TRBJ2-3; 11 bases align to TRBD2. Germline assignment: CDR1 SGHRS and CDR2 YFSETQ. CDR3 size: 18 residues. J lost 3 bases, V lost 0 bases, and 9 bases had no gene match. Filled out from reference TRBV5-1 and TRBJ2-3, the complete variable domain reads KAGVTQTPRYLIKTRGQQVTLSCSPISGHRSVSWYQQTPGQGLQFLFEYFSETQRNKGNFPGRFSGRQFSNSRSEMNVSTLELGDSALYLCASSLALAGGVGTDTQYFGPGTRLTVL.

The chain recombines TRBV4-1 with TRBJ2-1; 13 nucleotides line up with TRBD2. Germline values: CDR1 MGHRA, CDR2 YSYEKL. The J segment lost 5 bases and the V segment lost 0 bases, leaving 13 bases of the junction unmatched. This CDR3 contains 20 residues. CDR3 bases: TGCGCCAGCAGCCAAGAACGGGCACTAGCGGGAGGGCCTTACAACAATGAGCAGTTCTTC. The encoded protein is CASSQERALAGGPYNNEQFF.

The J gene is TRBJ1-1, the V gene TRBV27; the D gene is possibly TRBD1 (5 bases). The CDR3 consists of 15 residues. Germline CDR1 reads MNHEY; CDR2 reads SMNVEV (reference sequence). The germline V and J ends were trimmed by 4 bases and 1 base, with 13 bases remaining between them. CDR3 in DNA: TGTGCCAGCAGTTCACTAATGGGGCCGAACACTGAAGCTTTCTTT. Encoded protein: CASSSLMGPNTEAFF.